This T cell receptor beta chain was captured by sequencing in a study of blood T cell repertoires in COVID-19. Study in general: PBMCs, B-cell-depleted T cells, or T cells were the source of the cDNA or gDNA that made up the material.

Profiling relied on immunoSEQ multiplex PCR, and the TCRdb table lists in-frame clones only, not all of them. There are 250,000 to 300,000 clones in the sample; roughly 85% occur only once, and approximately 10% lies in the top ten. Trimming took 1 base from V and 6 from J, leaving 10 bases between them. The CDR3 extends over 15 amino acids. Per the germline V gene, CDR1 is SEHNR and CDR2 is FQNEAQ (reference sequence). The receptor's source is a woman in her 70s with acute or convalescent COVID-19. The J gene is TRBJ2-6, the V gene TRBV7-9; TRBD1 might be the D (6 bases). Sequenced sample: peripheral blood. Written as DNA, the CDR3 is TGTGCCAGCAGCTTAGGTACAGGGCAGGCCAACGTCCTGACTTTC. This encodes CASSLGTGQANVLTF.